A single sample gave rise to the 16 T cell receptor beta chains below, sequenced in a study of T cell repertoires in cytomegalovirus infection. TCRdb reanalysed the reads using MiXCR and keeps one entry per CDR3 protein. The sample contains fewer than 400,000 distinct CDR3 sequences, about a sixth of which appear only once. Sequences were obtained from PBMCs. These receptors were obtained from a human donor in good health (CMV status not recorded). Some clones in this sample may be carry-over from other donors' samples.

This clonotype was detected a few times. The J gene is TRBJ2-1, the V gene TRBV5-4; TRBD2 is a possible D gene (6 bases). The V gene lost 0 bases and the J gene lost 6 bases, with 13 bases spanning the gap. The germline V gene has CDR1 SGHNT and CDR2 YYREEE (reference sequence). The CDR3 runs to 15 residues. The CDR3 DNA sequence: TGTGCCAGCAGCTTGGGGTCCTGGGAGGTCAATGAGCAGTTCTTC. Encoded protein: CASSLGSWEVNEQFF. The full variable domain, completed using reference TRBV5-4 and TRBJ2-1, is ETGVTQSPTHLIKTRGQQVTLRCSSQSGHNTVSWYQQALGQGPQFIFQYYREEENGRGNFPPRFSGLQFPNYSSELNVNALELDDSALYLCASSLGSWEVNEQFFGPGTRLTVL.

The chain has TRBV6-6 and TRBJ1-1, with TRBD1 matching over 8 bases. V lost 2 bases to trimming and J lost 3 bases; unmatched junction nucleotides: 8. Germline assignment: CDR1 MNHNY and CDR2 SVGAGI (reference sequence). The length of the CDR3 is 16 residues. This chain's CDR3 is CASSYTRQGKDTEAFF. DNA for the CDR3: TGTGCCAGCAGTTACACCAGACAGGGGAAGGACACTGAAGCTTTCTTT.

This clonotype was counted ten times or more. V gene TRBV29-1 combines with J gene TRBJ2-7; no firm D call. Germline V gene data show CDR1 as SQVTM and CDR2 as ANQGSEA. CDR3 size: 12 residues. Deletions cut 1 base from V and 1 base from J, with 5 bases between. CDR3 sequence reads: CSVEAPSYEQYF. The CDR3 bases are TGCAGCGTTGAAGCCCCGTCCTACGAGCAGTACTTC.

This clonotype was seen repeatedly, ten times or more. This sequence joins TRBV10-1 and TRBJ2-1, with 11 bases fitting TRBD2. The CDR3 extends over 13 amino acids. The germline V gene encodes CDR1 WNHNN and CDR2 SYGVQD (reference sequence). Trimming removed 3 bases from V and 9 bases from J; junction bases left unmatched: 1. This chain's CDR3 is CASSELAGAEQFF. CDR3 sequence (DNA): TGCGCCAGCAGTGAACTAGCGGGAGCTGAGCAGTTCTTC.

This clonotype was counted ten times or more. The J gene is TRBJ2-3, the V gene TRBV7-2; perhaps TRBD2 as D (6 bases). The V and J ends lost 5 bases and 3 bases respectively, with 15 bases between them. The CDR3 is 15 amino acids. The germline V gene encodes CDR1 SGHTA and CDR2 FQGNSA. CDR3 sequence (DNA): TGTGCCAGCAGCAGTAGCGGCTTAACAACAGATACGCAGTATTTT. Protein product: CASSSSGLTTDTQYF. Variable domain in full (rest from reference TRBV7-2 and TRBJ2-3): GAGVSQSPSNKVTEKGKDVELRCDPISGHTALYWYRQSLGQGLEFLIYFQGNSAPDKSGLPSDRFSAERTGGSVSTLTIQRTQQEDSAVYLCASSSSGLTTDTQYFGPGTRLTVL.

This clonotype was detected ten times or more. The chain combines TRBV20-1 with TRBJ2-2; a possible D gene is TRBD2 (6 bases). V lost 7 bases to trimming and J lost 1 base, with 13 bases between them. This CDR3 spans 14 amino acids. The V gene's germline CDR1 is DFQATT and CDR2 SNEGSKA (reference sequence). CDR3 loop: CSVKGGLNTGELFF. The CDR3 nucleotides read TGCAGTGTCAAGGGAGGACTGAACACCGGGGAGCTGTTTTTT.

The chain combines TRBV20-1 with TRBJ1-4, with D maybe TRBD1 (6 bases). Per the germline V gene, CDR1 is DFQATT and CDR2 is SNEGSKA (reference sequence). Trimming left V 3 bases short and J 8 bases short, with 13 bases between. The CDR3 runs to 13 residues. This CDR3 reads CSARGGAEEKLFF. As DNA, the CDR3 is TGCAGTGCTAGGGGGGGGGCTGAGGAAAAACTGTTTTTT.

This clonotype was detected many times. This rearrangement joins TRBV7-2 to TRBJ2-2; 12 bases align to TRBD2. CDR1 and CDR2 from the germline V gene are SGHTA and FQGNSA. The trim removed 4 bases at V and 4 bases at J, leaving 1 base unmatched. The CDR3 is 15 amino acids. The CDR3 reads CASSSGLAGTGELFF. CDR3 bases: TGTGCCAGCAGCTCGGGACTAGCGGGCACCGGGGAGCTGTTTTTT. Drawing the rest from reference TRBV7-2 and TRBJ2-2, the complete variable domain is GAGVSQSPSNKVTEKGKDVELRCDPISGHTALYWYRQSLGQGLEFLIYFQGNSAPDKSGLPSDRFSAERTGGSVSTLTIQRTQQEDSAVYLCASSSGLAGTGELFFGEGSRLTVL.

This clonotype has a handful of counts. The chain couples TRBV7-2 to TRBJ2-4; 9 bases align to TRBD1. This CDR3 has 16 amino acids. Germline V gives CDR1 SGHTA, CDR2 FQGNSA. Trimming took 2 bases from V and 7 from J; bases not matched to a gene: 9. The CDR3 coding sequence is TGTGCCAGCAGCTTAATGCCGGGACAGGGCACGAACATTCAGTACTTC. As protein: CASSLMPGQGTNIQYF.

This clonotype came up a few times. A much larger clonotype is one base distant, so this may be a read error. The genes are TRBV7-9 and TRBJ1-2; 7 nucleotides agree with TRBD1. This CDR3 has 13 amino acids. Germline loops: CDR1 SEHNR, CDR2 FQNEAQ (reference sequence). Trimming cost V 5 bases and J 2 bases; bases outside gene matches: 2. CDR3 sequence: CASSKQGNYGYTF. CDR3 coding DNA: TGTGCCAGCAGCAAACAGGGGAACTATGGCTACACCTTC.

This clonotype was seen a handful of times. The chain couples TRBV2 to TRBJ2-1; possibly TRBD1 for D (5 bases). Trimming cost V 7 bases and J 10 bases, with 11 bases left between them. The CDR3 runs 11 residues. Germline V gene lookup returns CDR1 SNHLY and CDR2 FYNNEI. DNA for the CDR3: TGTGCCAGCAACGTCAAGGGGGAGCAGTTCTTC. Translation gives CASNVKGEQFF.

This clonotype was seen many times. V usage is TRBV7-7 and J usage is TRBJ1-6, with unresolved D. This CDR3 is built from 17 residues. V lost 1 base and J 3 bases, leaving 13 bases between the germline ends. Germline V gene lookup returns CDR1 SSHAT and CDR2 FNYEAQ (reference sequence). CDR3 in amino acids: CASSLGGSEYYNSPLHF. The CDR3 DNA follows: TGTGCCAGCAGCTTAGGGGGTTCAGAGTACTATAATTCACCCCTCCACTTT.

This chain links TRBV18 with TRBJ1-6, with 8 positions matching TRBD1. Losses at the gene ends were 0 bases for V and 11 bases for J; bases not matched to a gene: 3. Germline V gene data show CDR1 as KGHSH and CDR2 as LQKENI. CDR3 size: 14 residues. For the CDR3, the DNA is TGTGCCAGCTCACCACCGACAGGGGCAACACCCCTCCACTTT. Amino acid sequence: CASSPPTGATPLHF.

This clonotype has only a few counts. This rearrangement joins TRBV20-1 to TRBJ2-5; the D gene is possibly TRBD2 (5 bases). V was clipped by 3 bases and J by 5 bases, with 10 bases between them. Germline CDR1 reads DFQATT; CDR2 reads SNEGSKA (reference sequence). The CDR3 loop spans 12 amino acids. CDR3 sequence: CSASRRRETQYF. The DNA for the CDR3 is TGCAGTGCTAGCAGGAGGCGGGAGACCCAGTACTTC.

V usage is TRBV10-3 and J usage is TRBJ2-7; D ambiguous. This CDR3 has 13 amino acids. V lost 0 bases to trimming and J lost 3 bases, with 6 bases between them. The germline V gene has CDR1 ENHRY and CDR2 SYGVKD. The CDR3, as DNA: TGTGCCATCAGTGAGTCTGCAAACTACGAGCAGTACTTC. This encodes CAISESANYEQYF.

V gene TRBV2 combines with J gene TRBJ2-1; the D is unclear. Germline CDR1 reads SNHLY; CDR2 reads FYNNEI. The CDR3 runs 14 residues. V gave up 2 bases and J gave up 3 bases, with 8 bases separating them. DNA for the CDR3: TGTGCCAGCAGTGAAATAAGCAGCTACAATGAGCAGTTCTTC. This sequence encodes CASSEISSYNEQFF.